This entry describes one T cell receptor beta chain. This entry is derived from a study of blood T cell repertoires in COVID-19. About the study: The cDNA or gDNA used as material had been derived from T cells, B-cell-depleted T cells, or PBMCs.

It was during active infection that Seattle patients were enrolled and then longitudinally followed. As processed by the authors: Counts of nucleated cells, estimated from reference gene primer amplification, were obtained. Assay: immunoSEQ multiplex PCR; the TCRdb copy retains only in-frame clones and omits some. That table is the source of V, J and clone size, and D and trimming were worked out from the DNA. The sample comprises 150,000 to 200,000 clones, approximately 87% of which are singletons, and approximately 12% rests with the top ten. Germline trimming cut 2 bases from V and 14 bases from J; bases unmatched to any gene: 6. This CDR3 has 13 amino acids. Germline CDR1 and CDR2: SGHTA and FQGNSA.

This sequence joins TRBV7-2 and TRBJ1-6, with 7 bases matching TRBD1. This clonotype was obtained from a woman in her 70s with COVID-19, enrolled during active disease. Source material: peripheral blood. The CDR3 loop reads CASSLQGVEALHF. Written as DNA, the CDR3 is TGTGCCAGCAGCTTACAGGGGGTGGAAGCCCTCCACTTT.